The T cell receptor beta chain described here comes from a study of blood T cell repertoires in COVID-19. This table comes from immunoSEQ multiplex PCR, and its TCRdb copy is limited to in-frame clones, with some not included. This repertoire shows more than 200,000 clones, approximately 81% found once; its top ten account for about 10%. The CDR3 spans 13 residues. V was shortened by 4 bases and J by 6 bases, with 12 bases between the two germline ends. The germline CDR1 and CDR2 sequences are KGHDR and SFDVKD. Sequenced material: peripheral blood. This chain joins TRBV24-1 and TRBJ2-7, with D hard to call. The receptor comes from a woman of 80 years or more with COVID-19, enrolled during active disease. CDR3 in amino acids: CATSDAAGGEQYF. The CDR3 DNA follows: TGTGCCACCAGTGACGCGGCTGGCGGCGAGCAGTACTTC.